This TCR beta chain was documented in a study of cytomegalovirus exposure and HLA in healthy donors (dated by TCRdb to about 2017). Regarding the study in general: An earlier analysis of approximately 640 of the donors reported more than 250 Gb of sequence data and more than 90 million unique TCR beta sequences from 150 million to 200 million T cells. High-throughput TCR immunosequencing, statistical association of individual TCRs with disease status, and machine learning were combined to predict cytomegalovirus infection status. All discovery cohort repertoires had been generated using a single sequencing platform. Across around 400 genotyped donors of the cohort, an average of about 250,000 unique TCR beta nucleotide sequences per donor were sequenced, and around 20% of those sequences were non-productive. Roughly 5 DR-DQ haplotypes were treated as single units for association and clustering because of strong linkage in the cohort. In a later analysis, previously published TCR beta repertoires from 666 donors were re-analyzed and high-resolution HLA genotyping was added so that TCR occurrence patterns could be studied. Typing coverage varied by locus: roughly 620-640 donors for A, B, C, DRB1 and DQB1; under 550 for DQA1; more than 600 for DPA1; roughly 450 for DPB1. Both class I and class II loci were covered by HLA typing, at four-digit resolution. Along with the approximately 650-subject first cohort, a separate validation cohort of over a hundred different subjects was used. Of the roughly 400 genotyped donors, 80% to 90% were placed in the genetic ancestry cluster associated with self-reported Caucasian donors. Rather than using new phenotypic data, the later analysis identified candidate immune exposures from TCR beta sequences and from how often those sequences occurred across donors. In an earlier analysis of 587 of the donors, high-throughput TCR beta sequencing was used to judge whether each TCR beta V gene segment behaved as functional or pseudogenic. In a later genetic analysis, genome-wide SNP genotypes for about three fifths of the 666 donors were used, and that subset was treated as a discovery cohort. An early release that covered around 590 HLA-typed donors contained around 300 gigabases of sequencing data and about 84 million unique TCR sequences. The study aimed to test whether signatures of past pathogen exposure could be identified by cataloging public T cell receptors. Alongside the repertoire data, information on donor age, sex, ethnicity and CMV serostatus was compiled. The study used immunosequencing to profile the T cell repertoires of more than 650 subjects and linked those repertoires to cytomegalovirus serostatus.

Library creation used the immunoSEQ multiplex PCR assay. For the multiplex PCR, a mixture combining 60 forward primers for TCR Vbeta segments and 13 reverse primers for TCR Jbeta segments was used. Amplification of the CDR3 region of rearranged TCR beta genes was performed with a multiplex PCR assay on genomic DNA. On the Illumina HiSeq System, the amplified TCR beta libraries were sequenced as 87-base-pair reads. Per the source publication's procedure: In a later analysis, roughly 80 million unique TCR beta chains were counted across the approximately 640 repertoires, and roughly 9.9 million of these chains were shared by at least two donors. To remove PCR and sequencing errors, raw reads were error-corrected and collapsed into unique sequences using a nearest-neighbor algorithm that merged closely related sequences. To assign V, D and J gene segments, CDR3 sequences were aligned to IMGT reference sequences. For a sequence to be retained, a match of at least six nucleotides was required to both a V gene segment and a J gene segment. A rearrangement was called productive if the CDR3 had no stop codons and remained in frame with V and J, and every other rearrangement was called non-productive. Following IMGT convention, CDR3 was defined as the stretch from the second conserved V-encoded cysteine up to the conserved J-encoded phenylalanine. Sequences without an unambiguous match to a single V gene segment were excluded from the earlier analysis of almost 600 of the donors. An earlier analysis of several hundred of the donors called V segments functional above 56.7% productive rearrangements and segregating when the between-donor standard deviation exceeded 5%. A statistical classification framework was built to diagnose cytomegalovirus status from the catalog of TCR beta chain sequences. In a later analysis, V and J genes were assigned by comparing TCR nucleotide sequences against IMGT/GENE-DB human TR gene sequences. The TCRdist pipeline was used in a later analysis to assign CDR3 sequences and most-parsimonious VDJ recombination scenarios. In a later analysis, each TCR beta chain was defined by its CDR3 amino acid sequence together with its V-gene family, and reads lacking a unique V-gene family were excluded. To address suspected cross-contamination and a sequencing artifact, a later analysis removed approximately 600 highly shared, low-generation-probability nucleotide sequences. In a later analysis, a clonal expansion index was calculated for each public chain from normalized within-repertoire ranks of inferred template counts. A later analysis computed generation probabilities with a VDJ recombination model fitted to out-of-frame rearrangements, and checked the results against IGoR. In a later analysis, hypergeometric tests were used to score TCR-TCR, TCR-HLA and TCR-CMV co-occurrence, with a repertoire-size bias correction applied to TCR pairs. False discovery rates were estimated in a later analysis by permuting HLA or CMV assignments 20 times. In a later analysis, co-occurring TCRs were grouped using DBSCAN, with TCRdist sequence similarity added in when clustering inside HLA-allele-positive subsets. Repertoires with fewer than 30,000 or more than 120,000 public chains, plus five repertoires with anomalous nucleotide sharing, were excluded from co-occurrence clustering. Drawn from immuneACCESS, this table holds only the in-frame rearrangements with V and J called that TCRdb kept. Clones are partly lost; checked studies trace under half to an unresolved V gene and leave the rest unexplained. Clone size and V and J calls were adopted from that table, with D and trimming inferred from the DNA. In this sample the table shows approximately 120,000 clones, about 84% of which occur a single time. Less than 4.5% of the sample is held by the ten biggest clonotypes.

In the germline V gene (reference sequence), CDR1 corresponds to SGHAT and CDR2 to FQDESV. The CDR3, cysteine through phenylalanine, is 15 amino acids long. Only the CDR3 DNA stays, 45 bases, in frame from base 1. V is reduced by 6 bases and J by 5 bases, leaving a spacing of 17 bases between them. The cohort was made up of hundreds of healthy bone marrow donors. Cohort members were all nominally healthy when sampled, although unrecorded immune exposures were likely present. The donor was CMV seronegative and belonged to the group of around 400 seronegative cohort members. Every donor gave a peripheral blood sample, and the peripheral blood mononuclear cells from that sample were used for TCR beta sequencing. The Qiagen DNeasy Blood Extraction Kit was used to extract genomic DNA from the blood cell samples. In regard to this clone: It has no known antigen specificity. No quality values exist for individual bases; no much larger clone is one base distant.

Here is what the overall study found, with its caveats: Roughly uniform sequencing depth across donors was assumed in presence/absence analyses, although this assumption may not hold. In a later analysis, 15,000 to 20,000 TCR beta sequences were associated with specific HLA alleles at a false discovery rate of 0.05. A further reported finding was that TCR beta sequences accurately predicted the HLA-A and HLA-B alleles for most subjects in the first cohort. Because HLA typing was missing for some donors at each locus, association tests included only the typed subset. Some IMGT-functional V segments, including TRBV6-2 and TRBV6-3, could not be told apart with the 87-base-pair reads, so those segments were excluded. According to a later analysis, parvovirus B19, influenza, CMV and Epstein-Barr virus appeared linked to several top co-occurrence clusters. A group of highly shared sequence variants was considered likely to be a technical artifact of the sequencing pipeline. A later genetic analysis reported fewer N-insertions in productive TCRs among donors in an Asian-associated ancestry cluster than the roughly 650-donor mean. In an earlier analysis of roughly 500 of the donors, most TCR beta V segments appeared in productive rearrangements about 90% or about 30% of the time, broadly matching IMGT annotations. In a later analysis, the rate of TCR association differed among HLA loci, with DRB1 alleles having the most associated TCRs and HLA-C alleles having the fewest. When HLA alleles, especially DR and DQ, strongly co-occurred, TCR associations were difficult to assign to individual alleles. A total of 150 or so TCR beta chains were listed by the study as associated with cytomegalovirus. Most CMV-associated TCR beta chains appeared to be HLA-restricted in a later analysis, and the HLA associations seemed to be driven largely by CMV exposure. Because counts were too low, about 17 rarely observed V segments, including chromosome 9 orphons, were excluded from the earlier analysis of a few hundred of the donors. Across donors, most TCR sequences were observed very rarely, whereas some public TCRs were present in many individuals. Only TCR beta chains were sequenced in this cohort, and the absence of alpha or paired-chain data limited detectable features. Immune exposure information for the cohort was limited to CMV serostatus. The authors suggested that the approach could potentially be extended to other disease states and immunological phenotypes. Compared with equally common non-associated chains, HLA-associated TCR beta chains in a later analysis were more clonally expanded and had lower generation probabilities. V-gene and J-gene trimming of TCR beta chains was associated with a missense DCLRE1C variant in a later genetic analysis, and the association was replicated in an independent cohort. In vitro tests confirmed that a few of the cytomegalovirus-associated TCR beta chains recognize cytomegalovirus antigens. In both the original and validation cohorts, the classifier was reported to diagnose cytomegalovirus status with high specificity and sensitivity. Correlated functional status among segregating V segments might be attributable to linkage disequilibrium, but an unknown experimental factor could not be ruled out.

This chain is built from TRBV11-1 and TRBJ2-1; matching of 6 bases hints at TRBD1 as the D gene. Sequenced input: PBMCs. This TCR came from a middle-aged man in good health and CMV-seronegative. DNA sequence: TGTGCCAGCAGTTTCACCGACGGGACACACAATGAGCAGTTCTTC. It specifies CASSFTDGTHNEQFF.